A single sample gave rise to the 21 T cell receptor beta chains below, sequenced in a study of OX40 agonist ivuxolimab in advanced cancers. The protocol was immunoSEQ multiplex PCR, while the TCRdb copy is restricted to in-frame clones and leaves out a portion. This table holds about 27,000 clones, roughly four fifths found once. Here the sequenced sample was CD4+ or CD8+ T cells sorted from blood, taken in a trial of the OX40 agonist ivuxolimab. These receptors came from an adult with an advanced solid tumor such as melanoma, head and neck, liver or kidney cancer.

The chain combines TRBV28 with TRBJ1-5; 8 nucleotides match TRBD1. CDR1 and CDR2 (germline): MDHEN, SYDVKM. CDR3 length: 15 amino acids. The V gene end was trimmed by 8 bases and the J gene end by 3 bases; junction bases not matched to a gene: 9. CDR3 sequence: CASVNGQGINQPQHF. CDR3 bases: TGTGCCAGCGTCAACGGACAGGGCATCAATCAGCCCCAGCATTTT.

The chain has TRBV2 and TRBJ2-3; D tentatively reads TRBD1 or TRBD2 (5 bases each). The germline CDR1 and CDR2 sequences are SNHLY and FYNNEI. Trimming left V 7 bases short and J 4 bases short, with 18 bases between. The CDR3 has 15 residues. CDR3 bases: TGTGCCAGCATTGAGGGGCGGTCGAGGTCAGATACGCAGTATTTT. Translation: CASIEGRSRSDTQYF.

A single count supports this clone. Here the CDR3 reads CASSPIGKGLYSEQYF. The CDR3 DNA is TGTGCCAGCAGCCCCATCGGCAAGGGTTTGTACTCCGAGCAGTACTTC. This chain connects TRBV9 to TRBJ2-7; D gene uncertain. V dropped 4 bases and J dropped 6 bases, with 23 bases sitting between them. The germline V gene has CDR1 SGDLS and CDR2 YYNGEE. The CDR3 is made up of 16 amino acids.

V and J are TRBV5-6 and TRBJ2-5; D is ambiguous. Trimming stripped 2 bases from V and 2 bases from J, with 10 bases between. CDR3 size: 14 residues. Germline lookup yields CDR1 SGHDT and CDR2 YYEEEE. CDR3 protein: CASSLHGLQETQYF. For the CDR3, the DNA is TGTGCCAGCAGCTTACATGGATTACAAGAGACCCAGTACTTC. The variable domain in full, with the rest retrieved from reference TRBV5-6 and TRBJ2-5, is DAGVTQSPTHLIKTRGQQVTLRCSPKSGHDTVSWYQQALGQGPQFIFQYYEEEERQRGNFPDRFSGHQFPNYSSELNVNALLLGDSALYLCASSLHGLQETQYFGPGTRLLVL.

A single count supports this clone. The chain couples TRBV27 to TRBJ2-1; no definite D call. The CDR3 has 13 amino acids. The ends were cut back, 3 bases at V and 4 bases at J, with 7 bases in the middle. From germline, CDR1 is MNHEY and CDR2 SMNVEV (reference sequence). The CDR3 nucleotides are TGTGCCAGCAGTTTGTGGAGTTACAATGAGCAGTTCTTC. Translated, it gives CASSLWSYNEQFF.

This chain connects TRBV5-6 to TRBJ1-2; 7 positions agree with TRBD1. Germline CDR1 and CDR2: SGHDT and YYEEEE. The CDR3 extends over 16 amino acids. Germline trimming cut 1 base from V and 4 bases from J; bases unmatched to any gene: 10. CDR3 region: CASSLFRGLHVYGYTF. The CDR3 DNA follows: TGTGCCAGCAGCTTGTTTAGGGGGCTTCATGTCTATGGCTACACCTTC.

The V gene is TRBV6-5, the J gene TRBJ2-5; D may be TRBD1 (6 bases). The CDR3 has 15 amino acids. The V gene lost 0 bases and the J gene lost 3 bases, with 11 bases spanning the gap. From germline, CDR1 is MNHEY and CDR2 SVGAGI. The CDR3 nucleotides are TGTGCCAGCAGTTACTCGGGCAGGGGAGAAGAGACCCAGTACTTC. It specifies CASSYSGRGEETQYF.

This clone was seen only a few times. This chain links TRBV11-2 with TRBJ1-1; 7 nucleotides agree with TRBD1. Trimming took 4 bases from V and 5 from J; bases not matched to a gene: 4. The CDR3 contains 13 residues. Looked up from germline, CDR1 is SGHAT and CDR2 is FQNNGV. The CDR3: CASSSGGTTEAFF. In DNA form, the CDR3 reads TGTGCCAGCAGCTCAGGGGGTACGACTGAAGCTTTCTTT.

The CDR3 spells CASSQDRRGAGGFSGNTIYF. The CDR3, as DNA: TGCGCCAGCAGCCAAGATCGTCGGGGTGCAGGGGGCTTCTCTGGAAACACCATATATTTT. The chain joins TRBV4-1 to TRBJ1-3; 8 bases fit TRBD1. CDR1 is MGHRA and CDR2 is YSYEKL in the germline V gene. This CDR3 has 20 amino acids. V gave up 0 bases and J gave up 0 bases; unmatched junction bases: 13.

The gene calls are TRBV5-5 and TRBJ1-5, with D hard to call. Between the trimmed V and J ends, which lost 4 bases and 4 bases, there was a span of 12 bases. Germline CDR1 SGHKS, CDR2 YYEKEE (reference sequence). This CDR3 comprises 14 residues. The CDR3 sequence is CASSRDMGNQPQHF. The CDR3 coding sequence is TGTGCCAGCAGCCGAGACATGGGAAATCAGCCCCAGCATTTT.

The chain uses TRBV28 and TRBJ2-1; D gene uncertain. The germline gives CDR1 MDHEN, CDR2 SYDVKM. V lost 2 bases to trimming and J lost 4 bases, with 6 bases between them. The CDR3 loop spans 13 amino acids. The CDR3 region is CASSLTSYNEQFF. The CDR3 DNA sequence: TGTGCCAGCAGTTTAACCAGTTACAATGAGCAGTTCTTC.

This sequence joins TRBV18 and TRBJ2-7; D may be TRBD2 (7 bases). V shed 2 bases and J shed 5 bases, with 16 bases lying between them. The CDR3 is made up of 15 amino acids. CDR1 and CDR2 from the germline V gene are KGHSH and LQKENI. CDR3 bases: TGTGCCAGCTCACCAGAGGGGGGGCCTAAGGACGAGCAGTACTTC. It yields the protein CASSPEGGPKDEQYF.

The rearrangement uses TRBV14 and TRBJ1-1; possibly TRBD1 for D (6 bases). The CDR3 is 15 amino acids. CDR1 and CDR2 (germline): SGHDN, FVKESK. Trimming took 1 base from V and 4 from J, leaving 13 bases between them. The chain's CDR3 is CASSQGRGSTTEAFF. In DNA form, the CDR3 reads TGTGCCAGCAGCCAAGGTAGGGGGTCCACCACTGAAGCTTTCTTT.

The chain is built from TRBV11-2 and TRBJ2-7; D is unresolved. Germline CDR1 and CDR2: SGHAT and FQNNGV. V lost 0 bases, J lost 5 bases, and 8 bases lay in between. The CDR3 is made up of 13 amino acids. The CDR3 here is CASSLDPNHEQYF. CDR3 in DNA: TGTGCCAGCAGCTTAGATCCGAACCACGAGCAGTACTTC.

The CDR3 region is CASSFAGGGRETQYF. The CDR3 DNA reads as TGTGCCAGCAGCTTCGCCGGGGGGGGAAGGGAGACCCAGTACTTC. The chain employs TRBV13 and TRBJ2-5, with TRBD2 matching 8 bases. The CDR3 has 15 residues. With V trimmed by 3 bases and J by 5 bases, 8 bases remained unmatched. Germline CDR1 is PRHDT and CDR2 is FYEKMQ (reference sequence).

The V and J genes are TRBV10-3 and TRBJ2-7; 12 bases match TRBD2. The CDR3 sequence is 15 residues long. From germline, CDR1 is ENHRY and CDR2 SYGVKD. Germline trimming cut 5 bases from V and 2 bases from J; bases unmatched to any gene: 4. The CDR3 DNA sequence: TGTGCCATCAGTCTAGCGGGGGGGCCTCCCTACGAGCAGTACTTC. Protein sequence: CAISLAGGPPYEQYF.

The J gene is TRBJ1-1, the V gene TRBV19; TRBD1 matches 9 bases. The CDR3 is 14 residues long. V was pared by 5 bases and J by 3 bases, with 4 bases of the junction left unmatched. The germline gives CDR1 LNHDA, CDR2 SQIVND (reference sequence). The CDR3 DNA reads as TGTGCCAGTAGTGCCGGGACAGGGCACACTGAAGCTTTCTTT. It encodes CASSAGTGHTEAFF. Combining the CDR3 with reference TRBV19 and TRBJ1-1 gives the whole variable domain DGGITQSPKYLFRKEGQNVTLSCEQNLNHDAMYWYRQDPGQGLRLIYYSQIVNDFQKGDIAEGYSVSREKKESFPLTVTSAQKNPTAFYLCASSAGTGHTEAFFGQGTRLTVV.

V gene TRBV13 combines with J gene TRBJ2-2; D tentatively reads TRBD1 or TRBD2 (6 bases each). V dropped 4 bases and J dropped 2 bases, with 20 bases sitting between them. Germline CDR1 PRHDT, CDR2 FYEKMQ (reference sequence). This CDR3 contains 18 residues. The CDR3 reads CASSSKGGLPPNTGELFF. In DNA form, the CDR3 reads TGTGCCAGCAGCTCAAAGGGGGGACTCCCCCCCAACACCGGGGAGCTGTTTTTT. The full variable domain, its missing parts supplied by reference TRBV13 and TRBJ2-2, is AAGVIQSPRHLIKEKRETATLKCYPIPRHDTVYWYQQGPGQDPQFLISFYEKMQSDKGSIPDRFSAQQFSDYHSELNMSSLELGDSALYFCASSSKGGLPPNTGELFFGEGSRLTVL.

This sequence joins TRBV5-1 and TRBJ2-3, with 11 positions matching TRBD2. Germline CDR1 and CDR2: SGHRS and YFSETQ. The V and J ends lost 2 bases and 4 bases, in that order; junction bases with no gene match: 0. The CDR3 sequence is 14 residues long. DNA for the CDR3: TGCGCCAGCAGCTTTAGCGGGGGGGCAGATACGCAGTATTTT. Translated, it gives CASSFSGGADTQYF.

The chain links TRBV9 to TRBJ1-5, with a possible D match to TRBD1 (5 bases). The CDR3 contains 13 residues. CDR1 is SGDLS and CDR2 is YYNGEE in the germline V gene. Between the trimmed V and J ends, which lost 3 bases and 9 bases, there was a span of 13 bases. CDR3 sequence reads: CASSEGHSRPQHF. The CDR3 DNA reads TGTGCCAGCAGCGAAGGACATTCTCGGCCCCAGCATTTT. Using reference TRBV9 and TRBJ1-5 for the parts outside the CDR3, the full variable domain is DSGVTQTPKHLITATGQRVTLRCSPRSGDLSVYWYQQSLDQGLQFLIQYYNGEERAKGNILERFSAQQFPDLHSELNLSSLELGDSALYFCASSEGHSRPQHFGDGTRLSIL.

This clone was seen just once. The V call is TRBV28, the J call TRBJ2-7; D is ambiguous. The CDR3 length is 14 residues. V was cut by 1 base and J by 3 bases, with 10 bases left in between. The germline gives CDR1 MDHEN, CDR2 SYDVKM. The CDR3 coding sequence is TGTGCCAGCAGTTTATTGACCGGTCGCTACGAGCAGTACTTC. This codes for CASSLLTGRYEQYF. Combining the CDR3 with reference TRBV28 and TRBJ2-7 gives the whole variable domain DVKVTQSSRYLVKRTGEKVFLECVQDMDHENMFWYRQDPGLGLRLIYFSYDVKMKEKGDIPEGYSVSREKKERFSLILESASTNQTSMYLCASSLLTGRYEQYFGPGTRLTVT.